Listed here are 23 T cell receptor beta chains from one sample, sequenced in a study of preoperative IRX-2 immunotherapy in early breast cancer. The assay was immunoSEQ multiplex PCR, and TCRdb's table has in-frame clones only and misses some. The sample has under 3,000 clones, about 75% seen once. Treatment described: preoperative locoregional IRX-2 cytokine immunotherapy. The source was tumor tissue, collected before IRX-2 immunotherapy. The receptors originated from a human donor with breast cancer.

This clone appeared a few times. The chain has TRBV6-8 and TRBJ2-2; TRBD1 matches 8 bases. The CDR3 spans 16 residues. The V gene's germline CDR1 is MNHGY and CDR2 SAAAGT. After removal of 10 bases from V and 1 base from J, the junction contained 11 bases not matched to a gene. This CDR3 is CATRPAGTGNTGELFF. CDR3 nucleotide sequence: TGTGCCACCAGGCCGGCAGGGACAGGGAACACCGGGGAGCTGTTTTTT.

The V gene is TRBV5-1, the J gene TRBJ2-3; D remains ambiguous. Trimming removed 0 bases at V and 4 bases at J, with 9 bases between. Germline V gene sequence: CDR1 SGHRS, CDR2 YFSETQ. The CDR3 totals 14 residues. For the CDR3, the DNA is TGCGCCAGCAGCTTGGGCGGCAGATCAGATACGCAGTATTTT. This codes for CASSLGGRSDTQYF. The full variable domain, its missing parts supplied by reference TRBV5-1 and TRBJ2-3, is KAGVTQTPRYLIKTRGQQVTLSCSPISGHRSVSWYQQTPGQGLQFLFEYFSETQRNKGNFPGRFSGRQFSNSRSEMNVSTLELGDSALYLCASSLGGRSDTQYFGPGTRLTVL.

This chain connects TRBV5-1 to TRBJ1-2; a possible D gene is TRBD1 (5 bases). This CDR3 has 15 amino acids. Germline V gene lookup returns CDR1 SGHRS and CDR2 YFSETQ. Trimming left V 2 bases short and J 4 bases short, with 15 bases between. CDR3 loop: CASSFEGDSVYGYTF. The CDR3 bases are TGCGCCAGCAGCTTTGAAGGGGATTCGGTCTATGGCTACACCTTC.

The CDR3: CASSKAGPLAGTEAFF. The CDR3 region has the DNA TGTGCCAGCAGCAAGGCAGGGCCCTTAGCCGGCACTGAAGCTTTCTTT. V is TRBV11-3 and J is TRBJ1-1; D is possibly TRBD1 (5 bases). CDR3 length: 16 residues. CDR1 and CDR2 (germline): SGHNT, YENEEA. Trimming stripped 5 bases from V and 4 bases from J, with 20 bases between.

The chain combines TRBV12-5 with TRBJ1-1; D gene uncertain. The length of the CDR3 is 11 residues. Germline V gene lookup returns CDR1 LGHNT and CDR2 FRNRAP. As DNA, the CDR3 is TGTGCCAGCGGACTGAACACTGAAGCTTTCTTT. It specifies CASGLNTEAFF. Together with reference TRBV12-5 and TRBJ1-1, the CDR3 gives the full variable domain: DARVTQTPRHKVTEMGQEVTMRCQPILGHNTVFWYRQTMMQGLELLAYFRNRAPLDDSGMPKDRFSAEMPDATLATLKIQPSEPRDSAVYFCASGLNTEAFFGQGTRLTVV.

This clone was observed a single time. The chain joins TRBV7-2 to TRBJ1-1, with D uncertain. V gave up 2 bases and J gave up 1 base, with 14 bases separating them. Germline V gives CDR1 SGHTA, CDR2 FQGNSA. This CDR3 region has 16 residues. The CDR3 nucleotides read TGTGCCAGCAGCTTATTGGTAGGACTCCCGAACACTGAAGCTTTCTTT. Residues: CASSLLVGLPNTEAFF.

CDR3 region: CSTTSGSYEQYF. The CDR3 nucleotides are TGCAGCACGACTAGCGGATCCTACGAGCAGTACTTC. This chain links TRBV29-1 with TRBJ2-7; 9 nucleotides match TRBD2. With 8 bases clipped from V and 1 base from J, the junction kept 3 bases outside the gene matches. From germline, CDR1 is SQVTM and CDR2 ANQGSEA. CDR3 length: 12 residues.

This chain links TRBV18 with TRBJ2-6; 7 bases are a match to TRBD1. Germline V CDR1 and CDR2: KGHSH, LQKENI. V lost 3 bases and J lost 4; bases outside the gene matches: 9. The CDR3 sequence is 17 residues long. CDR3 amino acids: CASSPSLQGTGANVLTF. The CDR3 DNA reads TGTGCCAGCTCACCTTCCCTACAGGGGACCGGGGCCAACGTCCTGACTTTC.

The rearrangement links TRBV19 to TRBJ1-5; D not resolved. Per germline, CDR1 LNHDA and CDR2 SQIVND (reference sequence). Trimming stripped 3 bases from V and 0 bases from J, with 9 bases between. The CDR3 runs 15 residues. The CDR3 loop reads CASSMRQNSNQPQHF. As DNA, the CDR3 is TGTGCCAGTAGTATGCGTCAGAATAGCAATCAGCCCCAGCATTTT.

This chain connects TRBV10-2 to TRBJ2-7, with 8 nucleotides matching TRBD2. Trimming removed 6 bases from V and 5 bases from J; junction bases left unmatched: 12. This CDR3 has 15 residues. Germline CDR1 and CDR2: WSHSY and SAAADI. This CDR3 reads CASRVSGTSANEQYF. CDR3 DNA: TGCGCCAGCAGAGTTTCCGGGACTAGTGCTAACGAGCAGTACTTC.

This clone was found a few times. The rearrangement joins TRBV6-8 to TRBJ2-7; D unclear. The CDR3 is 14 amino acids. Germline V lookup: CDR1 MNHGY, CDR2 SAAAGT. The ends were cut back, 5 bases at V and 0 bases at J, with 11 bases in the middle. CDR3 in amino acids: CASSPYRSSYEQYF. The DNA for the CDR3 is TGTGCCAGCAGTCCCTATCGGAGCTCCTACGAGCAGTACTTC.

A few counts support this clone. This chain connects TRBV11-3 to TRBJ1-3; D call uncertain. Trimming took off 2 bases at V and 0 bases at J, with 8 bases between the two ends. This CDR3 spans 15 amino acids. CDR1 SGHNT and CDR2 YENEEA come from the germline V gene. The CDR3 DNA reads as TGTGCCAGCAGCTTACCGGCTGCCTCTGGAAACACCATATATTTT. Translation: CASSLPAASGNTIYF.

The V call is TRBV6-8, the J call TRBJ2-7; 12 bases map to TRBD2. J was trimmed by 5 bases and V by 4 bases; bases with no gene match: 3. Germline V gives CDR1 MNHGY, CDR2 SAAAGT. CDR3 size: 14 residues. CDR3 coding DNA: TGTGCCAGCAGTTCTAGCGGGGGGGCTAACGAGCAGTACTTC. This encodes CASSSSGGANEQYF.

The chain links TRBV14 to TRBJ2-2; D remains unclear. The germline V and J ends were trimmed by 0 bases and 4 bases, with 6 bases remaining between them. Germline V lookup: CDR1 SGHDN, CDR2 FVKESK. This CDR3 is built from 14 residues. The CDR3 sequence: CASSQDIGTGELFF. Written as DNA, the CDR3 is TGTGCCAGCAGCCAAGATATTGGCACCGGGGAGCTGTTTTTT. The whole variable domain, remainder taken from reference TRBV14 and TRBJ2-2, is EAGVTQFPSHSVIEKGQTVTLRCDPISGHDNLYWYRRVMGKEIKFLLHFVKESKQDESGMPNNRFLAERTGGTYSTLKVQPAELEDSGVYFCASSQDIGTGELFFGEGSRLTVL.

The rearrangement joins TRBV6-8 to TRBJ2-1, with 8 bases matching TRBD2. V shed 7 bases and J 1 base; nucleotides not matched to a gene: 9. The CDR3 loop spans 16 amino acids. Germline CDR1 is MNHGY and CDR2 is SAAAGT. The CDR3 nucleotides are TGTGCCAGCACCTATGCGTCTAGCGGGTCCTACAATGAGCAGTTCTTC. It yields the protein CASTYASSGSYNEQFF.

About this clone itself: X is used for the amino acid whose nucleotide is unread or ambiguous. This chain connects TRBV5-1 to TRBJ2-1; 13 positions agree with TRBD2. Germline V gene data show CDR1 as SGHRS and CDR2 as YFSETQ. The ends lost 6 bases at V and 5 bases at J; junction bases unmatched: 8. CDR3 size: 16 residues. The CDR3 nucleotides are TGCGCCAGCARTCCGGGACTAGCGGGGCCGAACAATGAGCAGTTCTTC. Residues: CASXPGLAGPNNEQFF.

This clone occurred a few times. The CDR3 nucleotides read TGTGCCAGCAGGTCCGTCGGGAACACTGAAGCTTTCTTT. Translating it yields CASRSVGNTEAFF. This rearrangement joins TRBV6-8 to TRBJ1-1, with no clear D. Per germline, CDR1 MNHGY and CDR2 SAAAGT. This CDR3 is 13 amino acids long. V lost 6 bases and J 1 base, leaving 9 bases between the germline ends.

The gene calls are TRBV5-1 and TRBJ2-1; D tentatively reads TRBD1 or TRBD2 (5 bases each). The CDR3 runs to 15 residues. The germline V gene encodes CDR1 SGHRS and CDR2 YFSETQ. V dropped 0 bases and J dropped 9 bases, with 16 bases sitting between them. CDR3 in amino acids: CASSLGTVGTGEQFF. The DNA of the CDR3 is TGCGCCAGCAGCTTGGGTACCGTCGGGACGGGTGAGCAGTTCTTC.

Note on this clone: At one of its ends the junction is not consistent with the germline gene, which may arise from a read error. The CDR3 region is CAISEGTTPYNEQFF. CDR3 nucleotide sequence: TGTGCCATCAGTGAAGGGACTACACCTTACAATGAGCAGTTCTTC. The chain uses TRBV6-1 and TRBJ2-1, with 7 nucleotides matching TRBD2. Germline CDR1 reads MNHNS; CDR2 reads SASEGT. This CDR3 is built from 15 residues.

The rearrangement links TRBV6-8 to TRBJ1-1, with D hard to call. Germline CDR1 MNHGY, CDR2 SAAAGT. Between the trimmed V and J ends, which lost 5 bases and 1 base, there was a span of 14 bases. The CDR3 length is 15 residues. CDR3: CASSDLWAGNTEAFF. The CDR3 DNA follows: TGTGCCAGCAGTGACCTTTGGGCAGGGAACACTGAAGCTTTCTTT.

J is TRBJ1-2 and V is TRBV6-1; no definite D call. Germline V gives CDR1 MNHNS, CDR2 SASEGT. This CDR3 has 15 residues. V was shortened by 1 base and J by 4 bases, with 13 bases between the two germline ends. The CDR3 bases are TGTGCCAGCAGTGAAGGGGGTGGCAGTTTCTATGGCTACACCTTC. Translated, it gives CASSEGGGSFYGYTF.

The chain joins TRBV5-1 to TRBJ2-1, with 10 bases lining up with TRBD1. J gave up 4 bases and V 2 bases, and 9 bases lay outside the gene matches. The CDR3 loop spans 17 amino acids. The germline V gene encodes CDR1 SGHRS and CDR2 YFSETQ. The chain's CDR3 is CASSFVTGTGAYNEQFF. The CDR3 nucleotides read TGCGCCAGCAGCTTCGTTACCGGGACAGGGGCTTACAATGAGCAGTTCTTC.

The chain links TRBV6-8 to TRBJ1-3; D gene uncertain. The ends were cut back, 7 bases at V and 4 bases at J, with 17 bases in the middle. Germline CDR1 is MNHGY and CDR2 is SAAAGT. This CDR3 is built from 15 residues. CDR3 coding DNA: TGTGCCAGCACTCACCCGGGCCCTAAAGGAAACACCATATATTTT. This gives the protein CASTHPGPKGNTIYF.